The sequence of this T cell receptor (beta chain) was determined in a study of patients and donors after allogeneic stem cell transplantation. TCRdb re-analysed the RT-PCR reads in MiXCR, keeping a single row per CDR3 protein. The sample lists about a million distinct CDR3 sequences; roughly 18% were seen once. V was pared by 7 bases and J by 2 bases, with 11 bases between. CDR3 length: 13 amino acids. Germline V lookup: CDR1 SNHLY, CDR2 FYNNEI. The chain is built from TRBV2 and TRBJ2-5; D gene unclear. Material for sequencing was blood, either unsorted or a sorted T cell fraction (not recorded which). The TCR sequence derives from a human donor who was either an allogeneic HSCT recipient or a stem cell or donor lymphocyte infusion donor (not recorded which). It is not recorded whose cells these are; they may come from a transplant donor. This chain's CDR3 is CASNPASQETQYF. The CDR3 bases are TGTGCCAGCAACCCGGCCTCACAAGAGACCCAGTACTTC.